A single sample is the source of the 23 T cell receptor beta chains below, sequenced in a study of blood T cell repertoires in COVID-19. Assay: immunoSEQ multiplex PCR; the TCRdb copy retains only in-frame clones and omits some. The repertoire has fewer than 150,000 clones, more than 75% of them found once; the top ten carry just under 30%. Sequencing input: peripheral blood. Every receptor here comes from a woman between 70 and 85 years old with acute or convalescent COVID-19.

This chain connects TRBV4-1 to TRBJ1-2; the D gene is possibly TRBD1 (5 bases). The germline V gene encodes CDR1 MGHRA and CDR2 YSYEKL. V was trimmed by 4 bases and J by 0 bases, leaving 9 bases between them. This CDR3 contains 14 residues. The CDR3 nucleotides read TGCGCCAGCAGCCGTTGGGGCTCTAACTATGGCTACACCTTC. This codes for CASSRWGSNYGYTF.

This chain uses TRBV9 with TRBJ2-3; 16 nucleotides line up with TRBD2. CDR1 is SGDLS, CDR2 YYNGEE, per germline. With 0 bases clipped from V and 0 bases from J, the junction kept 1 base outside the gene matches. The CDR3 extends over 18 amino acids. The CDR3 loop is CASSVVGLAGGSTDTQYF. In DNA form, the CDR3 reads TGTGCCAGCAGCGTAGTGGGACTAGCGGGGGGGAGCACAGATACGCAGTATTTT.

J is TRBJ1-2 and V is TRBV5-1; the match to TRBD1 covers 11 bases. Germline trimming cut 0 bases from V and 7 bases from J; bases unmatched to any gene: 2. Germline V gene sequence: CDR1 SGHRS, CDR2 YFSETQ. CDR3 size: 14 residues. In nucleotides, the CDR3 is TGCGCCAGCAGCTTGGTAGGACAGGGGGCTGGCTACACCTTC. Protein product: CASSLVGQGAGYTF.

This rearrangement joins TRBV12-3 or TRBV12-4 to TRBJ2-7, with 8 positions matching TRBD1. V gave up 4 bases and J gave up 4 bases; unmatched junction bases: 3. CDR3 length: 13 residues. The CDR3 DNA reads TGTGCCAGCAGTTATTGGACAGGGTACGAGCAGTACTTC. Its translation is CASSYWTGYEQYF.

The chain couples TRBV19 to TRBJ1-5, with D hard to call. Germline CDR1 and CDR2: LNHDA and SQIVND (reference sequence). There are 11 residues in the CDR3. V was cut by 7 bases and J by 11 bases, with 12 bases left in between. The CDR3 DNA sequence: TGTGCCAGTAACCCTCCCCCGGCCCAGCATTTT. Protein sequence: CASNPPPAQHF.

V usage is TRBV5-4 and J usage is TRBJ1-1; D unclear. This CDR3 is built from 14 residues. V lost 4 bases and J lost 0, with 10 bases in between. Germline V CDR1 and CDR2: SGHNT, YYREEE (reference sequence). The CDR3 region is CASSRGNMNTEAFF. Here the CDR3 DNA reads TGTGCCAGCAGCCGGGGAAACATGAACACTGAAGCTTTCTTT. The whole variable domain, remainder taken from reference TRBV5-4 and TRBJ1-1, is ETGVTQSPTHLIKTRGQQVTLRCSSQSGHNTVSWYQQALGQGPQFIFQYYREEENGRGNFPPRFSGLQFPNYSSELNVNALELDDSALYLCASSRGNMNTEAFFGQGTRLTVV.

This sequence joins TRBV5-1 and TRBJ1-6; TRBD1 aligns across 7 bases. The V gene end was trimmed by 0 bases and the J gene end by 8 bases; junction bases not matched to a gene: 5. Germline V gives CDR1 SGHRS, CDR2 YFSETQ. The CDR3 contains 15 residues. CDR3 in DNA: TGCGCCAGCAGCTTGGCAAGGGGGCGAGATTCACCCCTCCACTTT. Translating it yields CASSLARGRDSPLHF.

The chain uses TRBV9 and TRBJ2-7; D might be TRBD2 (5 bases). The germline V gene encodes CDR1 SGDLS and CDR2 YYNGEE. This CDR3 contains 13 residues. The germline V and J ends were trimmed by 0 bases and 6 bases, with 10 bases remaining between them. Written as DNA, the CDR3 is TGTGCCAGCAGCGTAGAACTCGCGGGCGAGCAGTACTTC. Its protein product is CASSVELAGEQYF.

This clone was seen just once. The CDR3 DNA is TGTGCCAGCAGCGCCCGGGACAGGGAGCGTGGCTACACCTTC. This gives the protein CASSARDRERGYTF. The chain recombines TRBV5-4 with TRBJ1-2, with 9 bases lining up with TRBD1. V gave up 4 bases and J gave up 7 bases; unmatched junction bases: 8. The CDR3 totals 14 residues. The germline gives CDR1 SGHNT, CDR2 YYREEE (reference sequence).

A single count supports this clone. J is TRBJ2-3 and V is TRBV30, with D unclear. This CDR3 spans 12 amino acids. Trimming took off 1 base at V and 10 bases at J, with 12 bases between the two ends. The germline V gene has CDR1 GTSNPN and CDR2 SVGIG (reference sequence). The CDR3 bases are TGTGCCTGGAGTGCTTCCGTGGCCGCGCAGTATTTT. Its protein product is CAWSASVAAQYF.

The chain carries TRBV5-1 and TRBJ2-7, with D possibly TRBD1 on 5 matching bases. There are 14 residues in the CDR3. Trimming shortened V by 4 bases and J by 5 bases, and 16 bases separated the two germline ends. Germline assignment: CDR1 SGHRS and CDR2 YFSETQ. The CDR3 sequence is CASSTRTPNNEQYF. DNA for the CDR3: TGCGCCAGCAGCACCAGGACACCCAACAACGAGCAGTACTTC.

This chain joins TRBV28 and TRBJ2-7; weak D call: TRBD2 (5 bases). Germline V gene sequence: CDR1 MDHEN, CDR2 SYDVKM. The CDR3 has 15 residues. V was cut by 1 base and J by 5 bases, with 15 bases left in between. CDR3 coding DNA: TGTGCCAGCAGTTTATACACTCCGAGGACTCACGAGCAGTACTTC. Protein product: CASSLYTPRTHEQYF.

CDR3 sequence (DNA): TGTGCCAGCAGTGAGGTCACCCGAGGGAATGAAAAACTGTTTTTT. This translates into CASSEVTRGNEKLFF. The chain has TRBV6-1 and TRBJ1-4; D gene uncertain. This CDR3 has 15 amino acids. The V end was cut by 3 bases, the J end by 5 bases, with 13 bases between. CDR1 is MNHNS, CDR2 SASEGT, per germline.

The chain is built from TRBV6-1 and TRBJ1-2; possibly TRBD1 for D (5 bases). CDR1 MNHNS and CDR2 SASEGT come from the germline V gene. Trimming pared 1 base from V and 5 bases from J, leaving 8 bases between. The CDR3 extends over 13 amino acids. The CDR3: CASSEVGAYGYTF. CDR3 DNA sequence: TGTGCCAGCAGTGAAGTTGGGGCTTATGGCTACACCTTC.

The gene calls are TRBV6-6 and TRBJ1-6; 10 bases line up with TRBD1. The ends lost 0 bases at V and 6 bases at J; junction bases unmatched: 2. Germline V lookup: CDR1 MNHNY, CDR2 SVGAGI (reference sequence). The CDR3 has 16 amino acids. The CDR3 protein is CASSYSGQGTNSPLHF. The CDR3 nucleotides read TGTGCCAGCAGTTACTCGGGACAGGGGACTAATTCACCCCTCCACTTT.

J is TRBJ2-7 and V is TRBV13, with unresolved D. The CDR3 covers 14 residues. V was trimmed by 1 base and J by 3 bases, leaving 10 bases between them. Germline V gene sequence: CDR1 PRHDT, CDR2 FYEKMQ (reference sequence). For the CDR3, the DNA is TGTGCCAGCAGCTTAGTTAACAAACACTACGAGCAGTACTTC. It encodes CASSLVNKHYEQYF.

The chain has TRBV5-8 and TRBJ2-1; 9 bases are a match to TRBD2. V was pared by 4 bases and J by 3 bases, with 8 bases of the junction left unmatched. There are 16 residues in the CDR3. Germline V gene data show CDR1 as SGHTS and CDR2 as YDEGEE. The CDR3 bases are TGTGCCAGCAGCCACCAGCGGGGGGCTATCTACAATGAGCAGTTCTTC. Protein: CASSHQRGAIYNEQFF. Full variable domain (missing parts from reference TRBV5-8 and TRBJ2-1): EAGVTQSPTHLIKTRGQQATLRCSPISGHTSVYWYQQALGLGLQFLLWYDEGEERNRGNFPPRFSGRQFPNYSSELNVNALELEDSALYLCASSHQRGAIYNEQFFGPGTRLTVL.

The chain combines TRBV5-1 with TRBJ2-5; 11 bases match TRBD1. The CDR3 is 16 residues long. Germline CDR1 SGHRS, CDR2 YFSETQ. V gave up 2 bases and J gave up 1 base; unmatched junction bases: 4. Here the CDR3 reads CASSFQDRGLQETQYF. DNA for the CDR3: TGCGCCAGCAGCTTTCAGGACAGGGGGCTCCAAGAGACCCAGTACTTC.

This clone appeared a single time. The chain employs TRBV7-2 and TRBJ2-5; 9 bases align to TRBD1. The germline gives CDR1 SGHTA, CDR2 FQGNSA. V trimming: 4 bases; J trimming: 1 base; junction bases outside the gene matches: 4. The CDR3 is 15 amino acids. The CDR3 reads CASSSGQGIQETQYF. In DNA form, the CDR3 reads TGTGCCAGCAGCTCGGGACAGGGCATCCAAGAGACCCAGTACTTC.

The rearrangement uses TRBV15 and TRBJ2-4, with 7 bases that match TRBD1. This CDR3 contains 14 residues. Germline CDR1 reads LNHNV; CDR2 reads YYDKDF (reference sequence). Trimming took 3 bases from V and 16 from J; bases not matched to a gene: 15. The CDR3 DNA reads TGTGCCACCAGCAGGTCTTGGGACAGCTCGACGTGTTACTTC. It codes for CATSRSWDSSTCYF.

The V call is TRBV5-4, the J call TRBJ2-2, with 8 bases identical to TRBD1. The CDR3 runs to 18 residues. Germline CDR1 SGHNT, CDR2 YYREEE (reference sequence). With 0 bases clipped from V and 6 bases from J, the junction kept 13 bases outside the gene matches. CDR3 amino acids: CASSLVGQGVRIAGELFF. As DNA, the CDR3 is TGTGCCAGCAGCTTGGTAGGACAGGGTGTCCGGATCGCCGGGGAGCTGTTTTTT.

The chain is built from TRBV2 and TRBJ2-3; 8 bases are shared with TRBD2. The CDR3 runs 13 residues. Per germline, CDR1 SNHLY and CDR2 FYNNEI. J lost 2 bases, V lost 11 bases, and 6 bases had no gene match. For the CDR3, the DNA is TGTGCCGGACTAGCTTTACACACAGATACGCAGTATTTT. As protein: CAGLALHTDTQYF.

This chain uses TRBV5-6 with TRBJ2-1; 11 bases map to TRBD1. CDR1 and CDR2 from the germline V gene are SGHDT and YYEEEE. The junction had 9 bases not matched to a gene; V was cut back by 4 bases and J by 9 bases. This CDR3 has 15 residues. CDR3 in DNA: TGTGCCAGCAGCGACTCCCGGACAGGGGGCACTGAGCAGTTCTTC. Residues: CASSDSRTGGTEQFF. The whole variable domain, filled in from reference TRBV5-6 and TRBJ2-1, reads DAGVTQSPTHLIKTRGQQVTLRCSPKSGHDTVSWYQQALGQGPQFIFQYYEEEERQRGNFPDRFSGHQFPNYSSELNVNALLLGDSALYLCASSDSRTGGTEQFFGPGTRLTVL.